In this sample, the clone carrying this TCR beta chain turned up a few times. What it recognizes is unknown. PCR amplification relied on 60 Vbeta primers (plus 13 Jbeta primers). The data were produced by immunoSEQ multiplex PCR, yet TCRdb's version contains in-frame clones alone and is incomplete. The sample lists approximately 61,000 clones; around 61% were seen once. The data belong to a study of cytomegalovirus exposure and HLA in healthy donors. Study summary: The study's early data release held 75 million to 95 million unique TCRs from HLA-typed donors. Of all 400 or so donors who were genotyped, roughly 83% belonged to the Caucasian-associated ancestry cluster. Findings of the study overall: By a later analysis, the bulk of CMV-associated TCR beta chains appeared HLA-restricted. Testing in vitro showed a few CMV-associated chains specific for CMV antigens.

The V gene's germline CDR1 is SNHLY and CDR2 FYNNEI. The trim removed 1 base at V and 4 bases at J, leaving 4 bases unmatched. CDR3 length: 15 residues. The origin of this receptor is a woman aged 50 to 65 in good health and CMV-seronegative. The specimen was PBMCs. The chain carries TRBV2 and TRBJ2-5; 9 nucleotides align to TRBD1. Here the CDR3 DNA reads TGTGCCAGCAGTGAAGTTTCGGGACAGGGAGAGACCCAGTACTTC. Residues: CASSEVSGQGETQYF.